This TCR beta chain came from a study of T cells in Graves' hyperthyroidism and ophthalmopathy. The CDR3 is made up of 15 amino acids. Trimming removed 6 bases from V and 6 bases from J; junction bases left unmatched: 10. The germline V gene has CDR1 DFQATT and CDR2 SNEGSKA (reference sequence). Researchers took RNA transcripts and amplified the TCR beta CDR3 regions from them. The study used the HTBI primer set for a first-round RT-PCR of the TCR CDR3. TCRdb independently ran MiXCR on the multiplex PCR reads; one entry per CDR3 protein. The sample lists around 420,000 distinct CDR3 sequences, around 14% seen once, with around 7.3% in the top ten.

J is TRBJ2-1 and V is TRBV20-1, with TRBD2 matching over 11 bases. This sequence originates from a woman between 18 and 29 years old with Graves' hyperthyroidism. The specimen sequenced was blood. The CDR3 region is CSAPGVAGGPNEQFF. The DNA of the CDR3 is TGCAGTGCCCCCGGGGTAGCGGGGGGGCCCAATGAGCAGTTCTTC.